The next 30 T cell receptor beta chains were all read from a single sample in a study of shared clonotypes between healthy human individuals. The protocol was immunoSEQ multiplex PCR, while the TCRdb copy is restricted to in-frame clones and leaves out a portion. The top ten hold approximately 1.7% of the sample, which has around 2,000,000 clones, about 93% seen once. Naive CD8 cells lacked CD45RO and underwent positive selection for CCR7, leaving out terminally differentiated effector memory CD45RA+ cells. Specimen: naive CD8+ T cells from PBMCs. The receptors shown here come from a man between 18 and 35 years old in good health. Some clones in this sample may be carry-over from other donors' samples.

In this sample, this clone turned up a few times. The V call is TRBV5-4, the J call TRBJ2-2, with D possibly TRBD1 on 5 matching bases. V lost 3 bases, J lost 7 bases, and 13 bases lay in between. This CDR3 region has 14 residues. The germline V gene encodes CDR1 SGHNT and CDR2 YYREEE (reference sequence). CDR3 loop: CASSSSRVGGELFF. The DNA of the CDR3 is TGTGCCAGCAGCTCAAGCAGGGTGGGCGGGGAGCTGTTTTTT.

A single count supports this clone. The chain's CDR3 is CASSLSAGTDPRLYF. The CDR3 nucleotides are TGTGCCAGCAGCTTATCCGCCGGGACGGATCCTCGCCTGTACTTC. The rearrangement uses TRBV7-8 and TRBJ2-7, with D perhaps being TRBD1 or TRBD2 (5 bases each). Germline lookup yields CDR1 SGHVS and CDR2 FQNEAQ. The CDR3 has 15 amino acids. V lost 2 bases to trimming and J lost 12 bases, with 23 bases between them.

This clone was found once. This chain uses TRBV9 with TRBJ2-7, with TRBD1 identical over 11 bases. J lost 2 bases, V lost 3 bases, and 7 bases had no gene match. The CDR3 is 16 amino acids. The germline V gene has CDR1 SGDLS and CDR2 YYNGEE. Written as DNA, the CDR3 is TGTGCCAGCAGCGCTGGGGCGGGACAGGGGGCCTACGAGCAGTACTTC. Its translation: CASSAGAGQGAYEQYF.

The V call is TRBV28, the J call TRBJ2-7, with D tentatively TRBD1 or TRBD2 (6 bases each). The CDR3 totals 15 residues. The germline gives CDR1 MDHEN, CDR2 SYDVKM. Trimming cost V 5 bases and J 0 bases, with 14 bases left between them. DNA for the CDR3: TGTGCCAGCAGTCCCCAAAGGGGGGCCTCCTACGAGCAGTACTTC. Residues: CASSPQRGASYEQYF.

This clone appeared a single time. The chain uses TRBV2 and TRBJ2-7; D is unclear. Between the trimmed V and J ends, which lost 2 bases and 6 bases, there was a span of 17 bases. The CDR3 is 15 amino acids. In germline, CDR1 is SNHLY, CDR2 FYNNEI. This chain's CDR3 is CASSERQAGWGEQYF. CDR3 DNA sequence: TGTGCCAGCAGTGAAAGGCAGGCCGGTTGGGGCGAGCAGTACTTC. Looking up the rest from reference TRBV2 and TRBJ2-7 gives the full variable domain: EPEVTQTPSHQVTQMGQEVILRCVPISNHLYFYWYRQILGQKVEFLVSFYNNEISEKSEIFDDQFSVERPDGSNFTLKIRSTKLEDSAMYFCASSERQAGWGEQYFGPGTRLTVT.

The V and J genes are TRBV19 and TRBJ2-1, with no clear D. V was clipped by 6 bases and J by 1 base, with 10 bases between them. CDR1 is LNHDA and CDR2 is SQIVND in the germline V gene (reference sequence). The CDR3 has 14 amino acids. Here the CDR3 DNA reads TGTGCCAGTAGCCCTCGAGGATCCTACAATGAGCAGTTCTTC. Its protein is CASSPRGSYNEQFF.

The CDR3 spells CASNGEDEQYF. CDR3 nucleotides: TGTGCCAGCAACGGGGAGGACGAGCAGTACTTC. The chain couples TRBV28 to TRBJ2-7, with D maybe TRBD2 (6 bases). CDR3 size: 11 residues. Germline-derived CDR1 and CDR2 are MDHEN and SYDVKM. V shed 7 bases and J shed 5 bases, with 9 bases lying between them.

The V gene is TRBV27, the J gene TRBJ2-2; D unresolved. The CDR3 runs 14 residues. V shed 5 bases and J shed 6 bases, with 13 bases lying between them. Germline V gene data show CDR1 as MNHEY and CDR2 as SMNVEV (reference sequence). CDR3 sequence reads: CASSPYRFPGELFF. In DNA, the CDR3 is TGTGCCAGCAGTCCGTACCGGTTCCCCGGGGAGCTGTTTTTT.

A word on this clone: Its ends do not fully match the called genes, so a read error is possible. The chain uses TRBV7-2 and TRBJ2-7, with 14 bases fitting TRBD2. Germline loops: CDR1 SGHTA, CDR2 FQGNSA. This CDR3 has 14 amino acids. The CDR3 DNA follows: TGTGCCAGCAGCCCCCCCCGACTAGCGGGAGGGCCGATCTTC. Protein sequence: CASSPPRLAGGPIF.

This rearrangement joins TRBV5-4 to TRBJ1-2, with a possible D match to TRBD1 (5 bases). With 0 bases removed from V and 1 base from J, the gap between germline ends came to 16 bases. Per germline, CDR1 SGHNT and CDR2 YYREEE (reference sequence). The CDR3 is made up of 17 amino acids. Here the CDR3 reads CASSLVGENVVNYGYTF. CDR3 nucleotide sequence: TGTGCCAGCAGCTTGGTAGGGGAGAACGTCGTTAACTATGGCTACACCTTC. Variable domain in full (rest from reference TRBV5-4 and TRBJ1-2): ETGVTQSPTHLIKTRGQQVTLRCSSQSGHNTVSWYQQALGQGPQFIFQYYREEENGRGNFPPRFSGLQFPNYSSELNVNALELDDSALYLCASSLVGENVVNYGYTFGSGTRLTVV.

V is TRBV28 and J is TRBJ2-3; TRBD2 agrees at 8 bases. The CDR3 contains 19 residues. Per germline, CDR1 MDHEN and CDR2 SYDVKM. V trimming: 8 bases; J trimming: 0 bases; junction bases outside the gene matches: 19. Written as DNA, the CDR3 is TGTGCCAGCTACCCACTAGCGGCTCTACCCCGCTCTAGCACAGATACGCAGTATTTT. Translating it yields CASYPLAALPRSSTDTQYF.

Points on this clone: Other DNA sequences of this sample code for an identical CDR3. The chain is built from TRBV6-5 and TRBJ2-1; 8 bases agree with TRBD2. This CDR3 contains 14 residues. Trimming took 2 bases from V and 4 from J; bases not matched to a gene: 1. Germline CDR1 is MNHEY and CDR2 is SVGAGI. CDR3 DNA: TGTGCCAGCAGTTACGGGACTAGATACAATGAGCAGTTCTTC. Translating it yields CASSYGTRYNEQFF.

This chain uses TRBV29-1 with TRBJ2-3, with D maybe TRBD2 (5 bases). The germline V gene has CDR1 SQVTM and CDR2 ANQGSEA. The CDR3 has 15 residues. Trimming left V 5 bases short and J 2 bases short, with 17 bases between. The CDR3 bases are TGCAGCGTTCCTCGTGGTCAAGCGGCCACAGATACGCAGTATTTT. Encoded protein: CSVPRGQAATDTQYF.

V is TRBV29-1 and J is TRBJ2-7, with TRBD1 identical over 7 bases. Unmatched junction bases numbered 7, after V lost 6 bases and J lost 2 bases. CDR1 and CDR2 from the germline V gene are SQVTM and ANQGSEA. The CDR3 length is 13 residues. Here the CDR3 reads CSVLTQGPYEQYF. DNA for the CDR3: TGCAGCGTCTTGACACAGGGGCCCTACGAGCAGTACTTC.

Notes on this clone: Other DNA sequences from this sample encode an identical CDR3 as well. CDR3 bases: TGTGCCAGCAGTTTAGTGAGGGAAGAGACCCAGTACTTC. This gives the protein CASSLVREETQYF. V usage is TRBV28 and J usage is TRBJ2-5, with a tentative D call TRBD2 (5 bases). This CDR3 region has 13 residues. V was shortened by 2 bases and J by 3 bases, with 7 bases between the two germline ends. The germline V gene encodes CDR1 MDHEN and CDR2 SYDVKM.

CDR3 in DNA: TGTGCCAGCAGCGTAGATTTCGGGACAGGGGGCACTGAAGCTTTCTTT. This translates into CASSVDFGTGGTEAFF. The chain has TRBV9 and TRBJ1-1; 11 bases match TRBD1. The CDR3 length is 16 residues. After removal of 0 bases from V and 4 bases from J, the junction contained 5 bases not matched to a gene. Germline CDR1 is SGDLS and CDR2 is YYNGEE.

V and J are TRBV9 and TRBJ2-5; 8 positions match TRBD2. J lost 4 bases, V lost 7 bases, and 3 bases had no gene match. Germline CDR1 SGDLS, CDR2 YYNGEE. This CDR3 contains 12 residues. CDR3 sequence reads: CASDAGGETQYF. Here the CDR3 DNA reads TGTGCCAGCGACGCGGGAGGAGAGACCCAGTACTTC.

V and J are TRBV6-6 and TRBJ2-1; 9 bases fit TRBD2. Germline loops: CDR1 MNHNY, CDR2 SVGAGI (reference sequence). The CDR3 extends over 15 amino acids. The V segment lost 5 bases and the J segment 7 bases; nucleotides outside the gene matches: 9. CDR3 region: CASSPLAGIWNEQFF. CDR3 DNA: TGTGCCAGCAGTCCGCTAGCGGGGATCTGGAATGAGCAGTTCTTC.

The chain combines TRBV19 with TRBJ1-1, with 7 bases aligning to TRBD1. CDR1 and CDR2 from the germline V gene are LNHDA and SQIVND (reference sequence). CDR3 length: 14 amino acids. Germline trimming cut 5 bases from V and 0 bases from J; bases unmatched to any gene: 3. CDR3 bases: TGTGCCAGTAGTGCTGGACAGGTGAACACTGAAGCTTTCTTT. Translated: CASSAGQVNTEAFF.

CDR3 region: CASTTDRGWTEAFF. Here the CDR3 DNA reads TGTGCCAGCACCACGGACAGGGGATGGACTGAAGCTTTCTTT. V usage is TRBV6-6 and J usage is TRBJ1-1, with 9 bases that match TRBD1. The CDR3 is 14 residues long. J was trimmed by 5 bases and V by 7 bases; bases with no gene match: 8. Germline lookup yields CDR1 MNHNY and CDR2 SVGAGI (reference sequence).

CDR3 nucleotides: TGTGCCAGCAGTGAATCCGACAGAAACACTGAAGCTTTCTTT. Translating gives CASSESDRNTEAFF. The chain is built from TRBV25-1 and TRBJ1-1; the D gene is possibly TRBD1 (5 bases). Trimming took 1 base from V and 2 from J, leaving 8 bases between them. The CDR3 sequence is 14 residues long. Looked up from germline, CDR1 is MGHDK and CDR2 is SYGVNS.

V and J are TRBV29-1 and TRBJ1-1; D gene uncertain. CDR1 and CDR2 from the germline V gene are SQVTM and ANQGSEA. Trimming pared 4 bases from V and 3 bases from J, leaving 6 bases between. The CDR3 consists of 11 residues. Here the CDR3 reads CSVGSDTEAFF. In DNA form, the CDR3 reads TGCAGCGTTGGCTCAGACACTGAAGCTTTCTTT.

About this clone: Additional DNA sequences in this sample encode the identical CDR3. The gene calls are TRBV18 and TRBJ2-1; D might be TRBD2 (5 bases). From germline, CDR1 is KGHSH and CDR2 LQKENI. CDR3 length equals 14 residues. The ends were cut back, 3 bases at V and 4 bases at J, with 10 bases in the middle. DNA of the CDR3: TGTGCCAGCTCACCTCGGGGTTCTTACAATGAGCAGTTCTTC. Protein product: CASSPRGSYNEQFF.

This clone has only a few counts. Within the sample, other DNA sequences also encode this same CDR3. CDR3 sequence: CAWSVGAAEAFF. CDR3 nucleotide sequence: TGTGCCTGGAGTGTAGGGGCCGCTGAAGCTTTCTTT. J is TRBJ1-1 and V is TRBV30; a weak D match, TRBD1 (5 bases). Germline values: CDR1 GTSNPN, CDR2 SVGIG (reference sequence). The CDR3 is made up of 12 amino acids. V lost 0 bases to trimming and J lost 6 bases, with 8 bases between them.

This sequence joins TRBV4-1 and TRBJ2-7; TRBD2 is a possible D gene (6 bases). V lost 3 bases to trimming and J lost 0 bases, with 9 bases between them. The CDR3 contains 14 residues. Germline values: CDR1 MGHRA, CDR2 YSYEKL. CDR3 protein: CASSQRDDSYEQYF. For the CDR3, the DNA is TGCGCCAGCAGCCAGCGGGACGACTCCTACGAGCAGTACTTC.

The chain has TRBV28 and TRBJ2-7; maybe TRBD1 (6 bases). Germline V lookup: CDR1 MDHEN, CDR2 SYDVKM. V was cut by 7 bases and J by 7 bases, with 20 bases left in between. This CDR3 has 14 residues. The CDR3 sequence: CASTPWTVPSEQYF. As DNA, the CDR3 is TGTGCCAGCACCCCATGGACAGTGCCTTCAGAGCAGTACTTC.

This clone was recorded once. V and J are TRBV15 and TRBJ2-7; a possible D gene is TRBD2 (6 bases). V was clipped by 2 bases and J by 5 bases, with 16 bases between them. Germline loops: CDR1 LNHNV, CDR2 YYDKDF (reference sequence). This CDR3 has 15 residues. The CDR3 DNA follows: TGTGCCACCAGCAGAATCGCTCCGGGACTTCACGAGCAGTACTTC. This codes for CATSRIAPGLHEQYF. Looking up the rest from reference TRBV15 and TRBJ2-7 gives the full variable domain: DAMVIQNPRYQVTQFGKPVTLSCSQTLNHNVMYWYQQKSSQAPKLLFHYYDKDFNNEADTPDNFQSRRPNTSFCFLDIRSPGLGDTAMYLCATSRIAPGLHEQYFGPGTRLTVT.

The CDR3 coding sequence is TGTGCTAGTGGTTTGGGGCCCCGAGGGGCTGAAGCTTTCTTT. It specifies CASGLGPRGAEAFF. The chain employs TRBV12-5 and TRBJ1-1; D might be TRBD1 (5 bases). Germline CDR1 LGHNT, CDR2 FRNRAP. The CDR3 has 14 amino acids. V was cut by 1 base and J by 6 bases, with 12 bases left in between.

The V gene is TRBV11-2, the J gene TRBJ1-3; possibly TRBD1 for D (5 bases). This CDR3 comprises 14 residues. Between the trimmed V and J ends, which lost 5 bases and 4 bases, there was a span of 12 bases. The V gene's germline CDR1 is SGHAT and CDR2 FQNNGV. CDR3 in DNA: TGTGCCAGCAGCCGTCGTGGGGACGGAAACACCATATATTTT. This codes for CASSRRGDGNTIYF. The full variable domain, rest sourced from reference TRBV11-2 and TRBJ1-3, is EAGVAQSPRYKIIEKRQSVAFWCNPISGHATLYWYQQILGQGPKLLIQFQNNGVVDDSQLPKDRFSAERLKGVDSTLKIQPAKLEDSAVYLCASSRRGDGNTIYFGEGSWLTVV.

The V call is TRBV5-4, the J call TRBJ2-7; 9 bases fit TRBD1. V lost 5 bases, J lost 4 bases, and 4 bases stayed unmatched. The germline V gene has CDR1 SGHNT and CDR2 YYREEE (reference sequence). This CDR3 is built from 13 residues. In nucleotides, the CDR3 is TGTGCCAGCAGTAGGGACAGGGAATACGAGCAGTACTTC. It translates to CASSRDREYEQYF.